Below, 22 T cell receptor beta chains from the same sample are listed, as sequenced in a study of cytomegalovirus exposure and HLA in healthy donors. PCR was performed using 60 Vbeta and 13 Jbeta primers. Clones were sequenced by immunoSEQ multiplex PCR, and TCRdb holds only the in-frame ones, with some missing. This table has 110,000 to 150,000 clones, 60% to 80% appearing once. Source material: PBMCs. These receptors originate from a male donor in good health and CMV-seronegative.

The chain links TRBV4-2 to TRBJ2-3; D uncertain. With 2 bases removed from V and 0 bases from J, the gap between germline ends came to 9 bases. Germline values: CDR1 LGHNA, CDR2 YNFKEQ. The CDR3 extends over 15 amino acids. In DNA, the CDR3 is TGTGCCAGCAGCCAAATCCTAACTAGCACAGATACGCAGTATTTT. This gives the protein CASSQILTSTDTQYF.

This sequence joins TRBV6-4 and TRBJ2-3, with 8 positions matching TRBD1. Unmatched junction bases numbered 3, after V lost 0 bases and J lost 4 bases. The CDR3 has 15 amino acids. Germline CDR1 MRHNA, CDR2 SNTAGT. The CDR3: CASSDSTGEADTQYF. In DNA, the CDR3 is TGTGCCAGCAGTGACTCGACAGGGGAGGCAGATACGCAGTATTTT.

CDR3 DNA: TGTGCCAGCAGCCGACTAGCGGGTGAGACCCAGTACTTC. Protein product: CASSRLAGETQYF. The V gene is TRBV2, the J gene TRBJ2-5; 10 nucleotides agree with TRBD2. Looked up from germline, CDR1 is SNHLY and CDR2 is FYNNEI. V shed 6 bases, J shed 5 bases, and the junction held 3 bases outside the gene matches. The CDR3 sequence is 13 residues long.

CDR3 nucleotides: TGCGCCAGCAGCCCCCAGGGCAAACTAGCGGGAGACCCCGCCAAAAACATTCAGTACTTC. Translated: CASSPQGKLAGDPAKNIQYF. This rearrangement joins TRBV5-1 to TRBJ2-4, with TRBD2 matching over 11 bases. The germline gives CDR1 SGHRS, CDR2 YFSETQ. V dropped 4 bases and J dropped 1; count of bases not matched to a gene: 16. This CDR3 spans 20 amino acids.

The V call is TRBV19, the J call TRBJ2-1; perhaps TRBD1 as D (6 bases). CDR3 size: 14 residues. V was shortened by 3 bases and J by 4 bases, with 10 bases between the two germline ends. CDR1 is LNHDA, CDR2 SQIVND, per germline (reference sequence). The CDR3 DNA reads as TGTGCCAGTAGTATTGAGGGGGTTTACAATGAGCAGTTCTTC. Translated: CASSIEGVYNEQFF.

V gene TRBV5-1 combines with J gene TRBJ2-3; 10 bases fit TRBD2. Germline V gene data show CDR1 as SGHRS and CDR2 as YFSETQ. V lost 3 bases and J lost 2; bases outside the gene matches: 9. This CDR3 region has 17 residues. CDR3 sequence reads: CASSSWTSGKFTDTQYF. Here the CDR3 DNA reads TGCGCCAGCAGCTCGTGGACTAGCGGAAAATTCACAGATACGCAGTATTTT. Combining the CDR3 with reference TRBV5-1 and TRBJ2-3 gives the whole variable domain KAGVTQTPRYLIKTRGQQVTLSCSPISGHRSVSWYQQTPGQGLQFLFEYFSETQRNKGNFPGRFSGRQFSNSRSEMNVSTLELGDSALYLCASSSWTSGKFTDTQYFGPGTRLTVL.

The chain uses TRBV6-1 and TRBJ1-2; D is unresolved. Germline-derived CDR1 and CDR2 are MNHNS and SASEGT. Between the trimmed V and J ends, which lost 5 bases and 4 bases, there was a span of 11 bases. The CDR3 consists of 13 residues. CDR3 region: CASSSAGSYGYTF. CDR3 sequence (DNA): TGTGCCAGCAGTTCCGCCGGGAGCTATGGCTACACCTTC.

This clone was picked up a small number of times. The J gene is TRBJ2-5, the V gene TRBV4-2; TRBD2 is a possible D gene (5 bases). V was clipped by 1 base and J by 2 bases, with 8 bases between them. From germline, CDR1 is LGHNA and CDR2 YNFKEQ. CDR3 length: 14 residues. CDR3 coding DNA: TGTGCCAGCAGCCAAGTAAAGCGGCAAGAGACCCAGTACTTC. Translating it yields CASSQVKRQETQYF.

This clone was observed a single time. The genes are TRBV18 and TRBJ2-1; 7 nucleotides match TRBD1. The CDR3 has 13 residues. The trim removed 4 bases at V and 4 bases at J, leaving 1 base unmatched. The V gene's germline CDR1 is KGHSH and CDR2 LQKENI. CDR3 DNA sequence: TGTGCCAGCTCACGACAGGGATACAATGAGCAGTTCTTC. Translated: CASSRQGYNEQFF.

In DNA form, the CDR3 reads TGTGCCAGCAGCTTTATGAACACTGAAGCTTTCTTT. This sequence encodes CASSFMNTEAFF. This sequence joins TRBV11-2 and TRBJ1-1; no definite D call. With 3 bases removed from V and 0 bases from J, the gap between germline ends came to 2 bases. This CDR3 has 12 amino acids. Per germline, CDR1 SGHAT and CDR2 FQNNGV.

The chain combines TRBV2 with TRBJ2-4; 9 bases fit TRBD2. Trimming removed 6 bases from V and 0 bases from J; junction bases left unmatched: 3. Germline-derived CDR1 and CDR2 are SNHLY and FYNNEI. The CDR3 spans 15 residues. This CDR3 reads CASRRLAEAKNIQYF. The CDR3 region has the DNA TGTGCCAGCAGGCGACTAGCGGAAGCCAAAAACATTCAGTACTTC.

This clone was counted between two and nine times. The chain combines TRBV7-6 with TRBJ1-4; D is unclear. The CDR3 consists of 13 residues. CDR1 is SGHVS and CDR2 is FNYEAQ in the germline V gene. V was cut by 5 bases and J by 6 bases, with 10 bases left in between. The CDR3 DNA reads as TGTGCCAGCAGCCCAACTAGCTATGAAAAACTGTTTTTT. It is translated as CASSPTSYEKLFF. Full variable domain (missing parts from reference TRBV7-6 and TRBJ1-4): GAGVSQSPRYKVTKRGQDVALRCDPISGHVSLYWYRQALGQGPEFLTYFNYEAQQDKSGLPNDRFSAERPEGSISTLTIQRTEQRDSAMYRCASSPTSYEKLFFGSGTQLSVL.

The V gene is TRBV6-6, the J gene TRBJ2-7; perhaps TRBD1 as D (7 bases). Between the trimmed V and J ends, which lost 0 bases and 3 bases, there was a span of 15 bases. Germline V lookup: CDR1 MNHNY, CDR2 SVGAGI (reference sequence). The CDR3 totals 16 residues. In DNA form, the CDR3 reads TGTGCCAGCAGTTACTCTCCTCAGGGGGGCTACTACGAGCAGTACTTC. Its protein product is CASSYSPQGGYYEQYF.

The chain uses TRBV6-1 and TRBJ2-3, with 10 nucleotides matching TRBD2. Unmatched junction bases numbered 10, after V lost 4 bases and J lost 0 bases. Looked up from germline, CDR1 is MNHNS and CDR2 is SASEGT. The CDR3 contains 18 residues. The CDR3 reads CASSGILAGGSSTDTQYF. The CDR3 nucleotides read TGTGCCAGCAGTGGTATATTAGCGGGGGGTTCTAGCACAGATACGCAGTATTTT.

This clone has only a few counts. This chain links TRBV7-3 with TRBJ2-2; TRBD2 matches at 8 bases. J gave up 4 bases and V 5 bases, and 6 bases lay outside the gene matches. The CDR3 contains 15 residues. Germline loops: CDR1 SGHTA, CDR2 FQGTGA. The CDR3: CASSPTSGGTGELFF. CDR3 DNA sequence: TGTGCCAGCAGCCCCACAAGCGGGGGCACCGGGGAGCTGTTTTTT. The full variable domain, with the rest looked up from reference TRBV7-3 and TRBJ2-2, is GAGVSQTPSNKVTEKGKYVELRCDPISGHTALYWYRQSLGQGPEFLIYFQGTGAADDSGLPNDRFFAVRPEGSVSTLKIQRTERGDSAVYLCASSPTSGGTGELFFGEGSRLTVL.

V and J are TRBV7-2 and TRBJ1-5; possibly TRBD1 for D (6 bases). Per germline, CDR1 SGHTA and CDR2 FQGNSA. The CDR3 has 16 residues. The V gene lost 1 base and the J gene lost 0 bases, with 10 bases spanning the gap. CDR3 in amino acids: CASSLGHRVSNQPQHF. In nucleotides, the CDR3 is TGTGCCAGCAGCTTAGGGCACAGGGTTAGCAATCAGCCCCAGCATTTT. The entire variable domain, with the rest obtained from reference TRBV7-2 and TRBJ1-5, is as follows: GAGVSQSPSNKVTEKGKDVELRCDPISGHTALYWYRQSLGQGLEFLIYFQGNSAPDKSGLPSDRFSAERTGGSVSTLTIQRTQQEDSAVYLCASSLGHRVSNQPQHFGDGTRLSIL.

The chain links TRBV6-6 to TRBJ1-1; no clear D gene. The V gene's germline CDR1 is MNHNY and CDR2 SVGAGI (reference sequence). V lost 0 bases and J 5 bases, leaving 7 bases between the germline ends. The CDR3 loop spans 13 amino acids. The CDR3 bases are TGTGCCAGCAGTTACTCTCAGGCGACTGAAGCTTTCTTT. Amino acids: CASSYSQATEAFF.

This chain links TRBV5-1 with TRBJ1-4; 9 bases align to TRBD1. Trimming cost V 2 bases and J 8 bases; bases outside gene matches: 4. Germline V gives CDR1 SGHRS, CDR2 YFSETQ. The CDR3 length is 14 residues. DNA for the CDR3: TGCGCCAGCAGCTTCGGACAGGGGCGCGAAAAACTGTTTTTT. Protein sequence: CASSFGQGREKLFF.

The CDR3: CASSLDRAINEQYF. The CDR3 bases are TGCGCCAGCAGCTTAGACAGGGCGATAAACGAGCAGTACTTC. The chain uses TRBV5-1 and TRBJ2-7; 7 bases are shared with TRBD1. V was clipped by 2 bases and J by 5 bases; unmatched bases: 7. There are 14 residues in the CDR3. From germline, CDR1 is SGHRS and CDR2 YFSETQ.

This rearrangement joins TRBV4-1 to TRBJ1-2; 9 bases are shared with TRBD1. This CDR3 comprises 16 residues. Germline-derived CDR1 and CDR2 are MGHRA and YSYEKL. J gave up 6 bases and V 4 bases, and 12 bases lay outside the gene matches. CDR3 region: CASSRKGGQGLDGYTF. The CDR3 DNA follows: TGCGCCAGCAGCCGAAAGGGGGGACAGGGATTGGATGGCTACACCTTC.

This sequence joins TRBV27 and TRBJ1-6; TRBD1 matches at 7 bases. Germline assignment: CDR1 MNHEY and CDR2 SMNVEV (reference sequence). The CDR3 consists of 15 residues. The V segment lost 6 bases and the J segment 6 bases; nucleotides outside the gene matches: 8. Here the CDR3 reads CASSPRDSFNSPLHF. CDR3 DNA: TGTGCCAGCAGCCCTCGGGACAGTTTTAATTCACCCCTCCACTTT.

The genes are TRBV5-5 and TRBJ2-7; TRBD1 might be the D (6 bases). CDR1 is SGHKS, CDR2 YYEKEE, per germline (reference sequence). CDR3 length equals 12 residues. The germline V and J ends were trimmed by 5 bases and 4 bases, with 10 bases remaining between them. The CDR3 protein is CASRQQGYEQYF. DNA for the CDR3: TGTGCCAGCAGACAACAGGGATACGAGCAGTACTTC.